The 9 T cell receptor beta chains given below trace back to one sample, sequenced in a study of blood T cell repertoires in COVID-19. Only in-frame clones appear in the TCRdb table, and some are missing; sequencing was by immunoSEQ multiplex PCR. The sample includes roughly 40,000 clones, about 86% of them seen just once. The source material was peripheral blood. The receptors were sampled from a man in his 70s with acute or convalescent COVID-19.

The chain carries TRBV7-8 and TRBJ2-3; TRBD1 agrees at 7 bases. The CDR3 loop spans 18 amino acids. V lost 5 bases and J lost 0; bases outside the gene matches: 14. Germline V CDR1 and CDR2: SGHVS, FQNEAQ. This CDR3 reads CASSKRSQGRFSTDTQYF. The CDR3 DNA reads as TGTGCCAGCAGCAAAAGATCACAGGGGAGATTTAGCACAGATACGCAGTATTTT. The full variable domain, with the rest looked up from reference TRBV7-8 and TRBJ2-3, is GAGVSQSPRYKVAKRGQDVALRCDPISGHVSLFWYQQALGQGPEFLTYFQNEAQLDKSGLPSDRFFAERPEGSVSTLKIQRTQQEDSAVYLCASSKRSQGRFSTDTQYFGPGTRLTVL.

The V call is TRBV30, the J call TRBJ1-6, with a tentative D call TRBD1 (5 bases). Between the trimmed V and J ends, which lost 7 bases and 5 bases, there was a span of 15 bases. Germline CDR1 and CDR2: GTSNPN and SVGIG (reference sequence). The CDR3 covers 14 residues. This chain's CDR3 is CALSRVGDNSPLHF. The CDR3 coding sequence is TGTGCCTTGTCCAGGGTAGGGGATAATTCACCCCTCCACTTT.

This clone was picked up a small number of times. The chain recombines TRBV18 with TRBJ1-2, with a possible D match to TRBD1 (5 bases). This CDR3 region has 14 residues. The V end lost 6 bases, the J end lost 2 bases, and 13 bases lay between the germline ends. Germline CDR1 and CDR2: KGHSH and LQKENI. This chain's CDR3 is CASSLAGDNYGYTF. CDR3 nucleotides: TGTGCCAGCTCCCTGGCGGGGGACAACTATGGCTACACCTTC.

This clone appeared once. The chain has TRBV28 and TRBJ2-1; D is unresolved. V was pared by 10 bases and J by 8 bases, with 21 bases between. The length of the CDR3 is 14 residues. Germline assignment: CDR1 MDHEN and CDR2 SYDVKM. CDR3 nucleotides: TGTGCCATCACCCAGGCTGCGCCCGACGATGAGCAGTTCTTC. Amino acid sequence: CAITQAAPDDEQFF.

V is TRBV10-3 and J is TRBJ2-7, with TRBD2 as a possible D gene (5 bases). The CDR3 consists of 14 residues. V was pared by 3 bases and J by 1 base, with 10 bases between. CDR1 and CDR2 (germline): ENHRY, SYGVKD. The CDR3 DNA reads as TGTGCCATCAGTGAATTGGGGAGTTCCTACGAGCAGTACTTC. This translates into CAISELGSSYEQYF.

The chain couples TRBV5-1 to TRBJ2-1, with 7 bases identical to TRBD2. The CDR3 is made up of 16 amino acids. Germline values: CDR1 SGHRS, CDR2 YFSETQ. V lost 3 bases to trimming and J lost 7 bases; unmatched junction nucleotides: 13. CDR3 protein: CASSWQGLDMGNEQFF. CDR3 DNA: TGCGCCAGCAGCTGGCAAGGACTAGATATGGGGAATGAGCAGTTCTTC.

The chain employs TRBV7-8 and TRBJ1-2; no clear D. Germline CDR1 is SGHVS and CDR2 is FQNEAQ. This CDR3 spans 16 amino acids. Trimming shortened V by 5 bases and J by 0 bases, and 16 bases separated the two germline ends. CDR3: CASSPRSSLANYGYTF. CDR3 nucleotide sequence: TGTGCCAGCAGCCCTCGATCGAGTCTCGCTAACTATGGCTACACCTTC.

V and J are TRBV30 and TRBJ1-6; 7 positions agree with TRBD1. Germline CDR1 and CDR2: GTSNPN and SVGIG (reference sequence). J gave up 1 base and V 2 bases, and 8 bases lay outside the gene matches. This CDR3 contains 17 residues. The CDR3 DNA follows: TGTGCCTGGAGTTTCCCGACAGGGAGTTCCTATAATTCACCCCTCCACTTT. Its protein product is CAWSFPTGSSYNSPLHF.

The J gene is TRBJ2-2, the V gene TRBV5-6; possible D gene TRBD2, 5 bases. Trimming took 0 bases from V and 7 from J, leaving 7 bases between them. This CDR3 has 13 residues. Germline V CDR1 and CDR2: SGHDT, YYEEEE. The CDR3 region has the DNA TGTGCCAGCAGCTTGGCAGGACTCGGGGAGCTGTTTTTT. Its translation is CASSLAGLGELFF.